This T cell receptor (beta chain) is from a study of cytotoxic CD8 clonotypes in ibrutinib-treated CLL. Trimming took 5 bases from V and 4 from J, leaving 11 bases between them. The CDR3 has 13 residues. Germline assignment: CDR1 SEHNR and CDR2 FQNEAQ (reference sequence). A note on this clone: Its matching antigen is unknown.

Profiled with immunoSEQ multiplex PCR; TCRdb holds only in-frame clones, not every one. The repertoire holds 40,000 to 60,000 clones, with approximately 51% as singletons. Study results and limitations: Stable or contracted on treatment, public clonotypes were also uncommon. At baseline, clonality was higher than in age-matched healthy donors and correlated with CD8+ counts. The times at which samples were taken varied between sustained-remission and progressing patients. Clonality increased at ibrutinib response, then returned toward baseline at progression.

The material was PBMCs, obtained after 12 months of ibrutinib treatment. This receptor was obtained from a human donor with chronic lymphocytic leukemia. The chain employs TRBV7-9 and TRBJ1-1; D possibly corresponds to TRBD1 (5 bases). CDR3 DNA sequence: TGTGCCAGCAGCATTTCAGGGAGCACTGAAGCTTTCTTT. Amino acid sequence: CASSISGSTEAFF.